In this sample, the clone carrying this T cell receptor beta chain turned up a few times. This sample is drawn from a study of blood T cell repertoires in COVID-19. About the research overall: From T cells, B-cell-depleted T cells, or PBMCs came the material, which was cDNA or gDNA.

Per the original data handling: Cell counts per sample came from amplifying reference gene primers. Sequencing used immunoSEQ multiplex PCR; TCRdb keeps in-frame clones, though not all of them. For V, J and clone size, that table is used; D and trimming come from the DNA. The profile shows 130,000 or so clones, around nine tenths of them singletons. The TCR comes from a man in his fifties or sixties with active or convalescent COVID-19. Sequencing was done on a sample of peripheral blood.

CDR3 sequence: CASSPGQGGDTQYF. CDR3 nucleotide sequence: TGCGCCAGCAGCCCCGGACAGGGTGGTGATACGCAGTATTTT. The rearrangement uses TRBV5-1 and TRBJ2-3; 8 nucleotides line up with TRBD1. The V segment lost 4 bases and the J segment 6 bases; nucleotides outside the gene matches: 7. CDR3 length: 14 amino acids. The germline gives CDR1 SGHRS, CDR2 YFSETQ.